This T cell receptor (beta chain) was recorded in a study of shared clonotypes between healthy human individuals. Study results and caveats: It was observed that roughly 5% of naive CD4 clonotypes were shared across several donors. Sampling used blood alone; tissue repertoires probably differ.

At deep level, the assay was performed. In the sorted-subset replicate PCRs, around 200 ng DNA, some 30,000 T cell genomes, was used. Assay used: immunoSEQ multiplex PCR; TCRdb lists only in-frame clones, some missing. The repertoire holds some 2 million clones, with 85% to 95% as singletons. Germline V gene data show CDR1 as SGHKS and CDR2 as YYEKEE (reference sequence). The CDR3 contains 17 residues. The sample holds one count of this clone. Antigen: not known. One end of the junction is discordant with germline, which a read error may explain. Positively selected for CCR7, the CD45RO-negative cells used as naive CD8 cells excluded terminally differentiated effector memory CD45RA+ cells.

The V gene is TRBV5-5, the J gene TRBJ2-7; TRBD2 is a possible D gene (5 bases). Sequencing was performed on naive CD8+ T cells sorted from blood. This receptor was obtained from a man aged 18 to 29 in good health. The DNA for the CDR3 is TGTGCCAGCAGCTTGGAGCTCTCTGGCGGGTTCTCCAACGAGCAGTACTTC. Translating it yields CASSLELSGGFSNEQYF.